This TCR beta chain emerged from a study of T cells in localized non-small cell lung cancer. Clones were read by immunoSEQ multiplex PCR, and TCRdb kept only the in-frame ones, dropping some. This table holds roughly 48,000 clones, 60% to 85% found once. Trimming took 2 bases from V and 7 from J; bases not matched to a gene: 7. CDR1 and CDR2 (germline): SNHLY, FYNNEI. CDR3 length: 15 amino acids. As regards this clone: No antigen is known for it.

Whole-study results and caveats: Uninvolved neighboring lung showed the greatest T cell clonality, exceeding tumor. A median approximately 59 of the top 100 tumor clones appeared in adjacent lung.

This clonotype was sampled from a man aged 40 to 70 with stage I squamous cell lung carcinoma. Sequencing used peripheral blood, obtained before any cancer treatment. The gene calls are TRBV2 and TRBJ2-1; 8 bases are a match to TRBD1. The CDR3 DNA follows: TGTGCCAGCAGTGAACTCGGACAGGGTTTGAATGAGCAGTTCTTC. Its translation is CASSELGQGLNEQFF.